Listed below are T cell receptor beta chains from one sample, sequenced in a study of response to subunit inactivated influenza vaccine. TCRdb analysed the RT-PCR reads with MiXCR anew, one entry per CDR3 protein. The table has roughly 460,000 distinct CDR3 sequences, about a tenth seen once. This specimen consisted of PBMCs from blood, obtained around seven weeks after vaccination. These receptors were collected from a man aged 50 or older who received an inactivated influenza vaccine. CDR3s include the opening cysteine and the closing phenylalanine or tryptophan. D genes are given only for firm matches. The size entry is marked missing in some rows and otherwise reads once, few, many or a size class.

.	TRBV12-3/TRBV12-4	TRBJ2-7	few	TGTGCCAGCAGTTTAGCGGGACCCTCCTACGAGCAGTACTTC	CASSLAGPSYEQYF
.	TRBV7-6	TRBJ2-3	few	TGTGCCAGCAGCCGCTTGGGGGGATCAGATACGCAGTATTTT	CASSRLGGSDTQYF
.	TRBV28	TRBJ2-5	.	TGTGCCAGCAGTTATCTGACAGGAAGAGAGACCCAGTACTTC	CASSYLTGRETQYF
.	TRBV12-3/TRBV12-4	TRBJ2-3	many	TGTGCCAGCAGTTTTCCACGGCGGGCCATAGATACGCAGTATTTT	CASSFPRRAIDTQYF
.	TRBV4-2	TRBJ2-5	many	TGTGCCAGCAGCCAAGACCAGAGCGGGACCCAGTACTTC	CASSQDQSGTQYF
.	TRBV11-2	TRBJ2-7	.	TGTGCCAGCAGCTTAGCCCCCGGGGACAACTACGAGCAGTACTTC	CASSLAPGDNYEQYF
TRBD1	TRBV11-1	TRBJ1-1	few	TGTGCCAGCAGCTTTGGGACAGGGGGACGAACTGAAGCTTTCTTT	CASSFGTGGRTEAFF
.	TRBV12-3/TRBV12-4	TRBJ2-2	many	TGTGCCAGCAGTTTAGCGGCCAGAAACACCGGGGAGCTGTTTTTT	CASSLAARNTGELFF
.	TRBV7-9	TRBJ2-3	many	TGTGCCAGCAGCCCCCTGGGTCCCACAGATACGCAGTATTTT	CASSPLGPTDTQYF
.	TRBV5-1	TRBJ2-1	few	TGCGCCAGCAGCACCGGGGCAACCCGGGCCAATGAGCAGTTCTTC	CASSTGATRANEQFF
.	TRBV7-6	TRBJ1-4	.	TGTGCCAGCAGCTTGTGGGAGAATGAAAAACTGTTTTTT	CASSLWENEKLFF
TRBD1	TRBV29-1	TRBJ1-4	.	TGCAGCGTTACAAGACAGGGGGCTAATGAAAAACTGTTTTTT	CSVTRQGANEKLFF
TRBD2	TRBV5-6	TRBJ2-3	many	TGTGCCAGCAGCTTGGCGGGGGGGGATACGCAGTATTTT	CASSLAGGDTQYF
.	TRBV9	TRBJ2-1	.	TGTGCCAGCAGCGGTAGGGGGGGAGCCTACAATGAGCAGTTCTTC	CASSGRGGAYNEQFF
.	TRBV20-1	TRBJ2-7	.	TGCAGTGCTAGGGGGGGGCATGGGTACGAGCAGTACTTC	CSARGGHGYEQYF
.	TRBV5-1	TRBJ2-2	few	TGCGCCAGCAGCTTGGATGTCGGGGCCGGGGAGCTGTTTTTT	CASSLDVGAGELFF
.	TRBV6-2/TRBV6-3	TRBJ2-2	.	TGTGCCAGCAGTTACCAACTAGCACCCTTGGTACCTACCGGGGAGCTGGTTTTT	CASSYQLAPLVPTGELVF
TRBD1	TRBV12-3/TRBV12-4	TRBJ2-1	many	TGTGCCAGCATTCCGACGGGACAGAACAATGAGCAGTTCTTC	CASIPTGQNNEQFF
TRBD2	TRBV6-2/TRBV6-3	TRBJ2-1	many	TGTGCCAGCAGAGGGACTAGCGGAGCCTACAATGAGCAGTTCTTC	CASRGTSGAYNEQFF
.	TRBV5-1	TRBJ2-7	many	TGCGCCAGCAGCTTTATCAGCGGACCCTACGAGCAGTACTTC	CASSFISGPYEQYF
.	TRBV11-2	TRBJ2-1	many	TGTGCCAGCAGCAGTTTGTCCGGGAGAGCCCCAAATGAGCAGTTCTTC	CASSSLSGRAPNEQFF
.	TRBV5-1	TRBJ2-5	many	TGCGCCAGCAGCTTGGGGGGCACTCAAGAGACCCAGTACTTC	CASSLGGTQETQYF
TRBD2	TRBV7-6	TRBJ2-7	few	TGTGCCAGCAGTCCTCTTCCGGGACTAGCGGGAGGGCCCTCATCCGGGGAGCAGTACTTC	CASSPLPGLAGGPSSGEQYF
TRBD2	TRBV20-1	TRBJ2-7	.	TGCAGTGCTACCGGGACTAGCGGGGGGTCCTCCTACGAGCAGTACTTC	CSATGTSGGSSYEQYF
TRBD1	TRBV25-1	TRBJ2-1	.	TGTGCCAGCAGTGAATACCAGGGGGTATACAATGAGCAGTTCTTC	CASSEYQGVYNEQFF
.	TRBV10-3	TRBJ2-7	few	TGTGCCATCAGTGAGTCAAGGGGTCAGTGGGCCTACGAGCAGTACTTC	CAISESRGQWAYEQYF
.	TRBV6-1	TRBJ2-1	once	TGTGCCAGCAAGGAAGGGGCCCGGAATGAGCAGTTCTTC	CASKEGARNEQFF
.	TRBV6-2/TRBV6-3	TRBJ2-7	few	TGTGCCAGCAGTTACTCGATAAAGAGTTCGTCGGGTATCCTCTACGAGCAGTACTTC	CASSYSIKSSSGILYEQYF
.	TRBV6-1	TRBJ2-3	.	TGTGCCAGCAGAAGCCTCCGGACAATGCGACTCACAGATACGCAGTATTTT	CASRSLRTMRLTDTQYF
.	TRBV7-2	TRBJ2-5	.	TGTGCCAGCAGCTTAGACGGGGTGGGGACCCAGTACTTC	CASSLDGVGTQYF
TRBD1	TRBV24-1	TRBJ1-2	few	TGTGCCACCAGTGACCCGACAGGGTTCTCCACCTTC	CATSDPTGFSTF
.	TRBV4-3	TRBJ2-1	many	TGCGCCAGCAGCCCGCAGGCTAGCGCCATAAACAATGAGCAGTTCTTC	CASSPQASAINNEQFF
.	TRBV9	TRBJ2-2	many	TGTGCCAGCAGCGACCGTCCCGGGACATCGAACACCGGGGAGCTGTTTTTT	CASSDRPGTSNTGELFF
.	TRBV6-5	TRBJ1-5	few	TGTGCCAGCAGTTACTCGCGTACAGGGAATAATCAGCCCCAGCATTTT	CASSYSRTGNNQPQHF
TRBD1	TRBV6-1	TRBJ2-7	.	TGTGCCAGCACGAAGGGACAGGGCTACGAGCAGTACTTC	CASTKGQGYEQYF
.	TRBV7-2	TRBJ2-5	many	TGTGCCAGCAGCTCCTCCTTCAGGGGAGAGACCCAGTACTTC	CASSSSFRGETQYF
.	TRBV12-3/TRBV12-4	TRBJ2-5	many	TGTGCCAGCAGTTACCCAGAGGGGAAGGGGGAGACCCAGTACTTC	CASSYPEGKGETQYF
.	TRBV6-1	TRBJ2-7	many	TGTGCCAGCAGTAGGGACGGCCCTTCCTACGAGCAGTACTTC	CASSRDGPSYEQYF
.	TRBV5-5	TRBJ2-3	few	TGTGCCAGCAGCTTGAGCACGGGACAAATCACAGATACGCAGTATTTT	CASSLSTGQITDTQYF
.	TRBV3-1	TRBJ2-3	few	TGTGCCAGCAGCCAAGAAATAGGACAATCCCGTGATACGCAGTATTTT	CASSQEIGQSRDTQYF
TRBD2	TRBV12-3/TRBV12-4	TRBJ2-1	many	TGTGCCAGCAGTCTAGCGGGGGGGCCGGGCAATGAGCAGTTCTTC	CASSLAGGPGNEQFF
.	TRBV6-1	TRBJ2-7	many	TGTGCCAGCAGTGAAGCGGCGAGCTACGAGCAGTACTTC	CASSEAASYEQYF
.	TRBV12-3/TRBV12-4	TRBJ1-6	many	TGTGCCAGCAGTTTAGGCATAGATAATTCACCCCTCCACTTT	CASSLGIDNSPLHF
TRBD1	TRBV6-1	TRBJ1-2	few	TGTGCCAGCACCTCCTGGGACAGGGGGCAAGTCTATGGCTACACCTTC	CASTSWDRGQVYGYTF
TRBD2	TRBV7-2	TRBJ2-1	few	TGTGCCAGCAGCTTAGTCGCGGGAGGAATGAATGAGCAGTTCTTC	CASSLVAGGMNEQFF
.	TRBV6-1	TRBJ1-2	many	TGTGCCAGCACCCCGGGGCCCTCCTATGGCTACACCTTC	CASTPGPSYGYTF
TRBD1	TRBV7-2	TRBJ2-3	.	TGTGCCAGCAGCTTATTCTCCGGGACAGGGGCAGATACGCAGTATTTT	CASSLFSGTGADTQYF
.	TRBV11-2	TRBJ1-2	.	TGTGCCAGCAGCCTACCCAGCCCTAACTATGGCTACACCTTC	CASSLPSPNYGYTF
.	TRBV20-1	TRBJ2-7	.	TGCAGTGCCGACACCTTACTCCTGCCCAAGAAGGTATCGAAAGGCTACGAGCAGTACTTC	CSADTLLLPKKVSKGYEQYF
.	TRBV19	TRBJ2-1	.	TGTGCCAGTAGTGCGGACCGTTTGATGGTGCAAACAACTTGGTTCTTC	CASSADRLMVQTTWFF
.	TRBV15	TRBJ2-1	few	TGTGCCACCAGCAGCGAAGAGCGGCCACCCTACAATGAGCAGTTCTTC	CATSSEERPPYNEQFF
TRBD1	TRBV5-1	TRBJ2-3	few	TGCGCCAGCAGCTTGGGGACAGGGTTTAGCACAGATACGCAGTATTTT	CASSLGTGFSTDTQYF
TRBD1	TRBV20-1	TRBJ2-7	.	TGCAGTGCTTACCTGGCAGGGGGAACAATTTCCTACGAGCAGTACTTC	CSAYLAGGTISYEQYF
.	TRBV7-8	TRBJ2-1	few	TGTGCCAGCAGGAGGTCCTTGGGGTCATTTAATGAGCAGTTCTTC	CASRRSLGSFNEQFF
.	TRBV10-3	TRBJ1-3	many	TGTGCCATCAGTGAGTCAGTCAGGAGCTCTGGAAACACCATATATTTT	CAISESVRSSGNTIYF